A selection of T cell receptor beta chains follows, all from one sample in a study of blood T cell repertoires in COVID-19. The method was immunoSEQ multiplex PCR; TCRdb's version includes in-frame clones alone and lacks a portion of them. Of fewer than 150,000 clones listed, 70% to 90% are singletons. The sample was peripheral blood. The receptors derive from a human donor in a cohort sampled during active COVID-19. CDR3s include the opening cysteine and the closing phenylalanine or tryptophan. A D gene is named only where the DNA matches it firmly. Size values are once, few and many counts, or a class for expanded clones, and some rows have none.

V gene: TRBV6-5
clone size: .
D gene: TRBD2
J gene: TRBJ2-1
CDR3 DNA: TGTGCCAGCAGTTACGTAGCGGGGGGGCCATACAATGAGCAGTTCTTC
CDR3 protein: CASSYVAGGPYNEQFF

V gene: TRBV7-2
clone size: .
D gene: TRBD1
J gene: TRBJ2-7
CDR3 DNA: TGTGCCAGCAGCCGGGACAGGGCACAAGACGAGCAGTACTTC
CDR3 protein: CASSRDRAQDEQYF

V gene: TRBV30
clone size: .
D gene: .
J gene: TRBJ2-5
CDR3 DNA: TGTGCCTGGAGTCCCACTAACTTCGTCGAGACCCAGTACTTC
CDR3 protein: CAWSPTNFVETQYF

V gene: TRBV3-1/TRBV3-2
clone size: .
D gene: TRBD2
J gene: TRBJ2-5
CDR3 DNA: TGTGCCAGCAGCCAACGGAGCGGGGGGCTTCAAGAGACCCAGTACTTC
CDR3 protein: CASSQRSGGLQETQYF

V gene: TRBV7-2
clone size: .
D gene: .
J gene: TRBJ1-4
CDR3 DNA: TGTGCCAGCAGCCAGTCCCGGGGTTCTAATGAAAAACTGTTTTTT
CDR3 protein: CASSQSRGSNEKLFF

V gene: TRBV14
clone size: .
D gene: TRBD2
J gene: TRBJ2-3
CDR3 DNA: TGTGCCAGCAGCCCCTGGACTAGCGTCACAGATACGCAGTATTTT
CDR3 protein: CASSPWTSVTDTQYF

V gene: TRBV5-6
clone size: few
D gene: .
J gene: TRBJ1-1
CDR3 DNA: TGTGCCAGCAGCCTGACAGGACCGAACACTGAAGCTTTCTTT
CDR3 protein: CASSLTGPNTEAFF

V gene: TRBV27
clone size: .
D gene: .
J gene: TRBJ1-6
CDR3 DNA: TGTGCCAGCAGTCCCCTAGTGGCCCTTGGTAATTCACCCCTCCACTTT
CDR3 protein: CASSPLVALGNSPLHF

V gene: TRBV2
clone size: once
D gene: TRBD2
J gene: TRBJ2-3
CDR3 DNA: TGTGCCAGCAGTGAGTGGCGGGGGGGCACAGATACGCAGTATTTT
CDR3 protein: CASSEWRGGTDTQYF

V gene: TRBV7-8
clone size: .
D gene: TRBD1
J gene: TRBJ1-5
CDR3 DNA: TGTGCCAGCAGCAGCTTCCCCGGGACAGGGGGCGGCAATCAGCCCCAGCATTTT
CDR3 protein: CASSSFPGTGGGNQPQHF

V gene: TRBV5-1
clone size: .
D gene: .
J gene: TRBJ2-3
CDR3 DNA: TGCGCCAGCAGCTTGTCGAGCGGGTCCGAAGATACGCAGTATTTT
CDR3 protein: CASSLSSGSEDTQYF

V gene: TRBV12-3/TRBV12-4
clone size: .
D gene: TRBD1
J gene: TRBJ1-2
CDR3 DNA: TGTGCCAGCAGCTGGGACAGCGGTAATGGCTACACCTTC
CDR3 protein: CASSWDSGNGYTF

V gene: TRBV13
clone size: .
D gene: TRBD2
J gene: TRBJ2-1
CDR3 DNA: TGTGCCAGCAGCTTAGGGGGGGAGGGCTACAATGAGCAGTTCTTC
CDR3 protein: CASSLGGEGYNEQFF

V gene: TRBV9
clone size: many
D gene: .
J gene: TRBJ2-3
CDR3 DNA: TGTGCCAGCAGCGTACTCTGGCAGGGGGGTACGCAGTATTTT
CDR3 protein: CASSVLWQGGTQYF

V gene: TRBV25-1
clone size: .
D gene: .
J gene: TRBJ1-2
CDR3 DNA: TGTGCCAGCAGTGACAGGGCCTATGGCTACACCTTC
CDR3 protein: CASSDRAYGYTF

V gene: TRBV4-1
clone size: .
D gene: TRBD1
J gene: TRBJ1-5
CDR3 DNA: TGCGCCAGCAGCCAAGATCCGGACAGGGGGCTAAAGATGAATCAGCCCCAGCATTTT
CDR3 protein: CASSQDPDRGLKMNQPQHF

V gene: TRBV4-1
clone size: many
D gene: TRBD2
J gene: TRBJ2-1
CDR3 DNA: TGCGCCACCGCCCCAGCGGGGGCGTCCTACAATGAGCAGTTCTTC
CDR3 protein: CATAPAGASYNEQFF

V gene: TRBV12-3/TRBV12-4
clone size: .
D gene: TRBD2
J gene: TRBJ2-4
CDR3 DNA: TGTGCCAGCAGTGTCAGCGGGGGAAACATTCAGTACTTC
CDR3 protein: CASSVSGGNIQYF

V gene: TRBV7-9
clone size: .
D gene: .
J gene: TRBJ1-2
CDR3 DNA: TGTGCCAGCAGCGGAGGGCGTCGGGGGTCGTATGGCTACACCTTC
CDR3 protein: CASSGGRRGSYGYTF

V gene: TRBV28
clone size: .
D gene: .
J gene: TRBJ1-1
CDR3 DNA: TGTGCCAGCTTACAGGCTTACACTGAAGCTTTCTTT
CDR3 protein: CASLQAYTEAFF

V gene: TRBV5-4
clone size: .
D gene: .
J gene: TRBJ1-2
CDR3 DNA: TGTGCCAGCAGCTTGGGGAGTCGTGGTTCCTATGGCTATACCTTC
CDR3 protein: CASSLGSRGSYGYTF

V gene: TRBV25-1
clone size: .
D gene: TRBD2
J gene: TRBJ2-7
CDR3 DNA: TGTGCCAGCAGTGAATATGGTAGCGGGGGGGCCTCCTACGAGCAGTACTTC
CDR3 protein: CASSEYGSGGASYEQYF

V gene: TRBV2
clone size: .
D gene: .
J gene: TRBJ2-7
CDR3 DNA: TGTGCCAGCAGACACAGATCTGGTTCCTACGAGCAGTACTTC
CDR3 protein: CASRHRSGSYEQYF